Listed here are 32 T cell receptor beta chains from one sample, sequenced in a study of T cell repertoires in cytomegalovirus infection (dated by TCRdb to the late 2010s). The treatment or condition tag for this specimen amounts to: in vitro stimulation with specific CMV peptide epitopes to enrich CMV-specific T cells. These receptors' targets are unknown. The sequencer was an Illumina HiSeq 1500. Starting from the raw public reads, TCRdb applied fastp trimming at Q25, assembled clones with MiXCR and retained in-frame beta chains. Entries are consolidated by CDR3 protein sequence, retaining the most common genes and DNA. Within this sample are around 540,000 distinct CDR3 sequences, with roughly a third of them counted one time only. The top ten clonotypes cover under 20% of the sample. The sequences come from cultured PBMCs, collected from culture after CMV antigen stimulation. These receptor sequences come from a human donor in good health (CMV status not recorded). Some clones in this sample may be carry-over from other donors' samples.

In this sample, this clonotype turned up a few times. The V call is TRBV5-1, the J call TRBJ2-1, with D possibly being TRBD2 (6 bases). The CDR3 runs to 14 residues. V was clipped by 7 bases and J by 5 bases, with 16 bases between them. Germline CDR1 SGHRS, CDR2 YFSETQ. The CDR3 DNA is TGCGCCAGCGGAGGGGAGTCAGGACACAATGAGCAGTTCTTC. This sequence encodes CASGGESGHNEQFF.

This chain connects TRBV6-5 to TRBJ2-1; D may be TRBD2 (6 bases). The V gene's germline CDR1 is MNHEY and CDR2 SVGAGI. The CDR3 has 16 amino acids. V lost 2 bases to trimming and J lost 15 bases, with 26 bases between them. Here the CDR3 DNA reads TGTGCCAGCAGTTACGGTTCCGGGCAAGCGGGTTGGCCCCTGTTCTTC. Translating it yields CASSYGSGQAGWPLFF.

This clonotype was observed at least ten times. V is TRBV7-2 and J is TRBJ2-4; D is perhaps TRBD1 or TRBD2 (5 bases each). Trimming left V 2 bases short and J 7 bases short, with 12 bases between. The CDR3 extends over 14 amino acids. Germline V gene lookup returns CDR1 SGHTA and CDR2 FQGNSA. CDR3 protein: CASSLRRGDNIQYF. The CDR3 DNA reads as TGTGCCAGCAGCTTACGAAGGGGAGACAACATTCAGTACTTC.

V gene TRBV14 combines with J gene TRBJ1-3; tentatively, D is TRBD1 (5 bases). The germline V gene has CDR1 SGHDN and CDR2 FVKESK. The ends were cut back, 0 bases at V and 0 bases at J, with 12 bases in the middle. The CDR3 totals 17 residues. CDR3 residues: CASSQEPGLSSGNTIYF. Written as DNA, the CDR3 is TGTGCCAGCAGCCAAGAGCCGGGACTGAGCTCTGGAAACACCATATATTTT. Full variable domain (remainder filled in from reference TRBV14 and TRBJ1-3): EAGVTQFPSHSVIEKGQTVTLRCDPISGHDNLYWYRRVMGKEIKFLLHFVKESKQDESGMPNNRFLAERTGGTYSTLKVQPAELEDSGVYFCASSQEPGLSSGNTIYFGEGSWLTVV.

CDR3 in DNA: TGCGCCAGCGGAGGTGGAGGAACCGGGGAGCTGTTTTTT. Translating gives CASGGGGTGELFF. The chain uses TRBV10-2 and TRBJ2-2; possibly TRBD2 for D (5 bases). Germline V CDR1 and CDR2: WSHSY, SAAADI. V was cut by 8 bases and J by 5 bases, with 12 bases left in between. This CDR3 spans 13 amino acids.

This chain uses TRBV9 with TRBJ2-3; D may be TRBD1 (5 bases). This CDR3 has 16 amino acids. Germline V lookup: CDR1 SGDLS, CDR2 YYNGEE. Trimming removed 4 bases from V and 3 bases from J, with 18 bases in between. In DNA form, the CDR3 reads TGTGCCAGCAGCTCCCCTCAGGGAATGGCGACAGATACGCAGTATTTT. Amino acids: CASSSPQGMATDTQYF.

This chain links TRBV24-1 with TRBJ2-3, with TRBD1 as a possible D gene (5 bases). CDR3 length: 11 residues. V lost 7 bases and J lost 5, with 6 bases in between. Germline assignment: CDR1 KGHDR and CDR2 SFDVKD. CDR3: CATSQGDTQYF. The CDR3, as DNA: TGTGCCACCAGCCAGGGAGATACGCAGTATTTT.

The CDR3 DNA reads as TGCGCCAGCAGCCAAGGGGACAGGGATTCCGGGGAGCTGTTTTTT. This encodes CASSQGDRDSGELFF. This chain uses TRBV4-3 with TRBJ2-2; 9 bases map to TRBD1. From germline, CDR1 is LGHNA and CDR2 YSLEER. The CDR3 extends over 15 amino acids. J gave up 6 bases and V 1 base, and 3 bases lay outside the gene matches.

This clonotype was recorded a few times. V and J are TRBV24-1 and TRBJ2-3; the match to TRBD2 covers 7 bases. The CDR3 runs to 17 residues. With V trimmed by 0 bases and J by 7 bases, 12 bases remained unmatched. From germline, CDR1 is KGHDR and CDR2 SFDVKD. CDR3 loop: CATSDLQNKTSYHTQYF. CDR3 nucleotide sequence: TGTGCCACCAGTGATTTGCAGAATAAGACTAGCTACCATACGCAGTATTTT.

The V and J genes are TRBV6-2 or TRBV6-3 and TRBJ2-5; no definite D call. This CDR3 is 14 amino acids long. The V and J ends lost 2 bases and 1 base respectively, with 8 bases between them. Germline loops: CDR1 MNHEY, CDR2 SVGEGT. CDR3 sequence: CASSYVRPQETQYF. DNA of the CDR3: TGTGCCAGCAGTTACGTTCGACCCCAAGAGACCCAGTACTTC.

The chain couples TRBV6-2 or TRBV6-3 to TRBJ2-2; D uncertain. The length of the CDR3 is 15 residues. V dropped 7 bases and J dropped 4 bases, with 16 bases sitting between them. The germline gives CDR1 MNHEY, CDR2 SVGEGT. CDR3 residues: CASTDTPASTGELFF. CDR3 bases: TGTGCCAGCACCGATACCCCTGCCAGCACCGGGGAGCTGTTTTTT.

The V gene is TRBV7-2, the J gene TRBJ2-1; a possible D gene is TRBD2 (6 bases). Germline loops: CDR1 SGHTA, CDR2 FQGNSA. There are 15 residues in the CDR3. The ends were cut back, 5 bases at V and 6 bases at J, with 17 bases in the middle. CDR3 DNA sequence: TGTGCCAGCAGCCCCCGGGGGTTGGTCGGCAATGAGCAGTTCTTC. Its protein product is CASSPRGLVGNEQFF.

This clonotype was picked up many times. This chain links TRBV28 with TRBJ1-2, with 7 bases that match TRBD1. The germline gives CDR1 MDHEN, CDR2 SYDVKM. The V segment lost 8 bases and the J segment 6 bases; nucleotides outside the gene matches: 12. This CDR3 region has 14 residues. This chain's CDR3 is CASLGTGAVNGYTF. The CDR3 bases are TGTGCCAGCCTTGGCACAGGGGCGGTAAATGGCTACACCTTC.

This clonotype showed up just a few times. The rearrangement joins TRBV6-2 or TRBV6-3 to TRBJ1-5, with D possibly being TRBD1 (6 bases). The CDR3 totals 16 residues. Trimming took 2 bases from V and 1 from J, leaving 12 bases between them. Germline V CDR1 and CDR2: MNHEY, SVGEGT. CDR3 residues: CASSYPTGRSNQPQHF. As DNA, the CDR3 is TGTGCCAGCAGTTACCCAACAGGGAGGAGCAATCAGCCCCAGCATTTT.

The sample holds a few counts of this clonotype. The chain links TRBV7-2 to TRBJ2-3; 7 nucleotides line up with TRBD2. Germline lookup yields CDR1 SGHTA and CDR2 FQGNSA. The V gene end was trimmed by 7 bases and the J gene end by 3 bases; junction bases not matched to a gene: 7. This CDR3 is 14 amino acids long. CDR3 sequence (DNA): TGTGCCAGCAACTGGGGGGGAGAGACAGATACGCAGTATTTT. It codes for CASNWGGETDTQYF. The entire variable domain, with the rest obtained from reference TRBV7-2 and TRBJ2-3, is as follows: GAGVSQSPSNKVTEKGKDVELRCDPISGHTALYWYRQSLGQGLEFLIYFQGNSAPDKSGLPSDRFSAERTGGSVSTLTIQRTQQEDSAVYLCASNWGGETDTQYFGPGTRLTVL.

This clonotype was seen a handful of times. The J gene is TRBJ1-2, the V gene TRBV12-3 or TRBV12-4; tentatively, D is TRBD1 (6 bases). This CDR3 has 14 amino acids. Trimming removed 1 base from V and 4 bases from J, with 10 bases in between. The CDR3 sequence is CASSLVGQPYGYTF. The CDR3 nucleotides are TGTGCCAGCAGTTTAGTTGGACAGCCCTATGGCTACACCTTC.

The gene calls are TRBV25-1 and TRBJ2-3; 8 nucleotides align to TRBD1. The V and J ends lost 5 bases and 3 bases, in that order; junction bases with no gene match: 4. Per germline, CDR1 MGHDK and CDR2 SYGVNS. The CDR3 covers 14 residues. The CDR3 loop reads CASSPRGPTDTQYF. The CDR3 nucleotides read TGTGCCAGCAGTCCCAGGGGGCCGACAGATACGCAGTATTTT.

Regarding this clonotype: One base away lies a much larger clone, so this may be a sequencing read error. The chain employs TRBV5-1 and TRBJ1-1; D call uncertain. The CDR3 is 14 residues long. Germline V gives CDR1 SGHRS, CDR2 YFSETQ. For the CDR3, the DNA is TGCGCCAGCAGCTTGGCTACCGGGAACACTGAAGCTTCCTTT. Residues: CASSLATGNTEASF.

V usage is TRBV29-1 and J usage is TRBJ2-7; 7 positions agree with TRBD2. Germline V CDR1 and CDR2: SQVTM, ANQGSEA. V shed 7 bases, J shed 2 bases, and the junction held 14 bases outside the gene matches. CDR3 length equals 15 residues. The CDR3 sequence: CSAVAPLAATYEQYF. The CDR3 nucleotides read TGCAGCGCCGTGGCCCCGCTAGCGGCCACCTACGAGCAGTACTTC.

This chain's CDR3 is CASSRTAFNQPQHF. For the CDR3, the DNA is TGTGCCAGCAGTCGGACAGCCTTCAATCAGCCCCAGCATTTT. The chain carries TRBV6-5 and TRBJ1-5; the D gene is possibly TRBD1 (6 bases). The CDR3 is 14 residues long. From germline, CDR1 is MNHEY and CDR2 SVGAGI. The germline V and J ends were trimmed by 5 bases and 3 bases, with 11 bases remaining between them.

This clonotype was seen a handful of times. V and J are TRBV4-3 and TRBJ2-2, with D possibly TRBD1 on 6 matching bases. Per the germline V gene, CDR1 is LGHNA and CDR2 is YSLEER. V lost 4 bases to trimming and J lost 4 bases, with 13 bases between them. This CDR3 contains 15 residues. The CDR3 nucleotides are TGCGCCAGCAGCCGGGGGACACTATCCACCGGGGAGCTGTTTTTT. It translates to CASSRGTLSTGELFF.

The gene calls are TRBV6-1 and TRBJ2-7, with D perhaps TRBD1 (6 bases). V lost 6 bases and J 2 bases, leaving 14 bases between the germline ends. This CDR3 contains 14 residues. In germline, CDR1 is MNHNS, CDR2 SASEGT. The CDR3 here is CASRRQARAYEQYV. In DNA form, the CDR3 reads TGTGCCAGCAGACGACAGGCGAGGGCCTACGAGCAGTACGTC.

The CDR3 DNA reads TGTGCCAGCACCACGGGGGGAGGTGGCGAGACCCAGTACTTC. Protein: CASTTGGGGETQYF. The chain recombines TRBV6-2 or TRBV6-3 with TRBJ2-5; 7 bases map to TRBD2. CDR1 and CDR2 from the germline V gene are MNHEY and SVGEGT. This CDR3 region has 14 residues. The V segment lost 7 bases and the J segment 5 bases; nucleotides outside the gene matches: 10.

The rearrangement uses TRBV23-1 and TRBJ2-2, with 11 bases that match TRBD2. TRBV23-1 is noted as an ORF with a role that remains uncertain. J lost 3 bases, V lost 2 bases, and 8 bases had no gene match. CDR3 size: 18 residues. The CDR3 here is CASSQDLRLAGYTGELFF. DNA for the CDR3: TGCGCCAGCAGTCAAGACCTCCGACTAGCGGGGTACACCGGGGAGCTGTTTTTT.

V gene TRBV4-3 combines with J gene TRBJ2-7; D gene unclear. The germline V gene has CDR1 LGHNA and CDR2 YSLEER. Trimming left V 0 bases short and J 7 bases short, with 10 bases between. The CDR3 covers 13 residues. CDR3 coding DNA: TGCGCCAGCAGCCAAGAATCCCTCGCGGAGCAGTACTTC. It encodes CASSQESLAEQYF.

The CDR3 bases are TGCGCCAGCAGTGGACCGACGCGGTTATATTTT. Its protein product is CASSGPTRLYF. The chain combines TRBV10-2 with TRBJ1-3; D is undetermined. V was clipped by 4 bases and J by 14 bases, with 12 bases between them. The germline CDR1 and CDR2 sequences are WSHSY and SAAADI. This CDR3 contains 11 residues.

Many counts were recorded for this clonotype. The V gene is TRBV7-2, the J gene TRBJ2-1; 9 nucleotides match TRBD2. Germline-derived CDR1 and CDR2 are SGHTA and FQGNSA. Losses at the gene ends were 1 base for V and 7 bases for J; bases not matched to a gene: 8. The CDR3 has 16 amino acids. CDR3 in amino acids: CASSLVLGAGGNEQFF. For the CDR3, the DNA is TGTGCCAGCAGCTTAGTCTTAGGGGCGGGAGGGAATGAGCAGTTCTTC.

This sequence joins TRBV12-3 or TRBV12-4 and TRBJ2-3; tentative D call: TRBD2 (6 bases). Trimming removed 2 bases at V and 4 bases at J, with 10 bases between. This CDR3 contains 14 residues. CDR3 region: CASSLIGTPDTQYF. CDR3 bases: TGTGCCAGCAGTTTAATTGGGACTCCAGATACGCAGTATTTT.

V usage is TRBV29-1 and J usage is TRBJ2-6; no clear D. Germline V gene data show CDR1 as SQVTM and CDR2 as ANQGSEA. The CDR3 covers 12 residues. Trimming cost V 7 bases and J 3 bases, with 7 bases left between them. The CDR3 loop reads CSAADGANVLTF. CDR3 nucleotides: TGCAGCGCCGCGGATGGGGCCAACGTCCTGACTTTC.

This chain joins TRBV12-3 or TRBV12-4 and TRBJ2-5; the match to TRBD1 covers 7 bases. With 5 bases clipped from V and 5 bases from J, the junction kept 8 bases outside the gene matches. This CDR3 has 14 residues. The CDR3 DNA reads TGTGCCAGCAGTATGAGACAGGGCGGGGAGACCCAGTACTTC. Translating gives CASSMRQGGETQYF.

The chain employs TRBV11-2 and TRBJ2-5, with D unresolved. Trimming cost V 0 bases and J 5 bases, with 10 bases left between them. There are 14 residues in the CDR3. The germline V gene encodes CDR1 SGHAT and CDR2 FQNNGV. CDR3 nucleotide sequence: TGTGCCAGCAGCTTAGAGGCAGATATGGAGACCCAGTACTTC. Translation: CASSLEADMETQYF.

This clonotype was seen ten or more times. This chain uses TRBV7-2 with TRBJ1-3; 8 bases agree with TRBD1. With V trimmed by 0 bases and J by 4 bases, 11 bases remained unmatched. CDR3 length: 18 amino acids. Germline assignment: CDR1 SGHTA and CDR2 FQGNSA. CDR3 bases: TGTGCCAGCAGCTTAGCAAAGACAGGGGCGTTCGCCGGAAACACCATATATTTT. Protein sequence: CASSLAKTGAFAGNTIYF. Variable domain in full (rest from reference TRBV7-2 and TRBJ1-3): GAGVSQSPSNKVTEKGKDVELRCDPISGHTALYWYRQSLGQGLEFLIYFQGNSAPDKSGLPSDRFSAERTGGSVSTLTIQRTQQEDSAVYLCASSLAKTGAFAGNTIYFGEGSWLTVV.